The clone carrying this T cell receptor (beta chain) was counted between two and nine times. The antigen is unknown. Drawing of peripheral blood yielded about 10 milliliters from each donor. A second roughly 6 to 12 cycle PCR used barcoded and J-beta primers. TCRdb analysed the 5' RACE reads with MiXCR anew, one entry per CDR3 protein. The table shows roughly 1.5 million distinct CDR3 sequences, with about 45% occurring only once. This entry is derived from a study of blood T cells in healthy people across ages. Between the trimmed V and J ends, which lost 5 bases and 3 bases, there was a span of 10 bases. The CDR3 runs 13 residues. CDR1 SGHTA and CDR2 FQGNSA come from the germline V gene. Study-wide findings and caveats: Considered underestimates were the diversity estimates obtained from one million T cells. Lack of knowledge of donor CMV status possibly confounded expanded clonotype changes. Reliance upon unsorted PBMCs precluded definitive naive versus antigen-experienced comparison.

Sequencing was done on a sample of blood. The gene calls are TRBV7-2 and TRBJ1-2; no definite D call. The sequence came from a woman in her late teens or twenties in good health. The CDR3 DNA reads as TGTGCCAGCAGCACCCGAGACCACTATGGCTACACCTTC. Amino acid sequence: CASSTRDHYGYTF. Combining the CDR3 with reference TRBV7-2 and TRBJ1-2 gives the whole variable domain GAGVSQSPSNKVTEKGKDVELRCDPISGHTALYWYRQSLGQGLEFLIYFQGNSAPDKSGLPSDRFSAERTGGSVSTLTIQRTQQEDSAVYLCASSTRDHYGYTFGSGTRLTVV.